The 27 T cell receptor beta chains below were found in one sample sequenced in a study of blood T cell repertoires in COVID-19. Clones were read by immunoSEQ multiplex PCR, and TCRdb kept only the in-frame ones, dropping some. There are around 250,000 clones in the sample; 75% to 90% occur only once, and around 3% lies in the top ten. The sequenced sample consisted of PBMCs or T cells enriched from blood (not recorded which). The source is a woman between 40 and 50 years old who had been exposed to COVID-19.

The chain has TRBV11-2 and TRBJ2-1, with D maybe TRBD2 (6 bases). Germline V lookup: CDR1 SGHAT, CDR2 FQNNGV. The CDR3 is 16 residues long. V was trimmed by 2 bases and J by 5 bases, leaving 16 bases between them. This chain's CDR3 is CASSLWHGGVDNEQFF. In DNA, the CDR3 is TGTGCCAGCAGCTTATGGCACGGGGGAGTGGACAATGAGCAGTTCTTC.

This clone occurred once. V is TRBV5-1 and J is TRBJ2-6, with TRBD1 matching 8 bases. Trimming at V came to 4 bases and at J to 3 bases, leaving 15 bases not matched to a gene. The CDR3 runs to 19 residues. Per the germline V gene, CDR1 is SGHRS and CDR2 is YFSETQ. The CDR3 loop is CASSPRAPGQVRGANVLTF. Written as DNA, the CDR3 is TGCGCCAGCAGCCCCAGAGCGCCGGGACAGGTGCGTGGGGCCAACGTCCTGACTTTC.

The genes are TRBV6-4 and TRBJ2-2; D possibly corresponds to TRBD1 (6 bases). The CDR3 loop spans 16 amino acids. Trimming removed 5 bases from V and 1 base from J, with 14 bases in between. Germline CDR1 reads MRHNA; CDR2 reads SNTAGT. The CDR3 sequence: CASSPLPGQNTGELFF. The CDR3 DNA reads TGTGCCAGCAGTCCTTTGCCGGGACAGAACACCGGGGAGCTGTTTTTT.

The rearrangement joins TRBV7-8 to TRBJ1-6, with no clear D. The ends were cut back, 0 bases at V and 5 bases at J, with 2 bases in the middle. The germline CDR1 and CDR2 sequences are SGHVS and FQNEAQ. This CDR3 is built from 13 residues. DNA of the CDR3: TGTGCCAGCAGCTTAGCCGATAATTCACCCCTCCACTTT. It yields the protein CASSLADNSPLHF.

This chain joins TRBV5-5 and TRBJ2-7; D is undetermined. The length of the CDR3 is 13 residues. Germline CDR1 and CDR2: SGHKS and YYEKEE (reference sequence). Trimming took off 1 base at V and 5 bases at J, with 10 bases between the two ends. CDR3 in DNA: TGTGCCAGCAGCTTGCCCGGGTTAAACGAGCAGTACTTC. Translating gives CASSLPGLNEQYF.

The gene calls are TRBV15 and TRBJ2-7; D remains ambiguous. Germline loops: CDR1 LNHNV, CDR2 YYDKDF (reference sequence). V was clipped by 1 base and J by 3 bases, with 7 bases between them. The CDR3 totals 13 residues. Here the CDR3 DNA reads TGTGCCACCAGCAGAGTGGTCAGCTACGAGCAGTACTTC. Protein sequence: CATSRVVSYEQYF.

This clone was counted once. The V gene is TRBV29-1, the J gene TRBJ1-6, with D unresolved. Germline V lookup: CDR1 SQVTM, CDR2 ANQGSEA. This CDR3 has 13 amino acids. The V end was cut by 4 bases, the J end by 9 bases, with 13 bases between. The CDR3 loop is CSVGLSRGSPLHF. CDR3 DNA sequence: TGCAGCGTTGGACTTTCTCGGGGTTCACCCCTCCACTTT.

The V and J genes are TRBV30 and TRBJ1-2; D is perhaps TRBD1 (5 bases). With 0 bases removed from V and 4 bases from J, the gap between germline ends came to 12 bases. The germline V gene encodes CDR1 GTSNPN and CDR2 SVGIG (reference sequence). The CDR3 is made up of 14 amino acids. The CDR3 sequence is CAWSVGTSSYGYTF. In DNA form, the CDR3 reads TGTGCCTGGAGTGTAGGGACTAGCTCCTATGGCTACACCTTC.

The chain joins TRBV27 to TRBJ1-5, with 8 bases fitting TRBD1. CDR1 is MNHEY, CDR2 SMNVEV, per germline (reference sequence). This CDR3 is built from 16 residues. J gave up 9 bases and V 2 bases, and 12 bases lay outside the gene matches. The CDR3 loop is CASSLAPSRQGRPQHF. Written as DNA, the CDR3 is TGTGCCAGCAGTTTAGCGCCTTCGAGACAGGGGAGGCCCCAGCATTTT.

DNA for the CDR3: TGTGCCAGCTCACAAGACAGTTCCTCGCCCCAGCATTTT. Translating it yields CASSQDSSSPQHF. The rearrangement uses TRBV18 and TRBJ1-5, with D perhaps matching TRBD1 (5 bases). The ends were cut back, 4 bases at V and 9 bases at J, with 13 bases in the middle. CDR1 KGHSH and CDR2 LQKENI come from the germline V gene. CDR3 length equals 13 residues.

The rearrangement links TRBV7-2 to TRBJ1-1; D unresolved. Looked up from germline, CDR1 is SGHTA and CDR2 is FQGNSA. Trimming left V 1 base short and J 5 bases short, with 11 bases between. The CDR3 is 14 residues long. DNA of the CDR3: TGTGCCAGCAGCTTAGTGGCAGGTTCGACTGAAGCTTTCTTT. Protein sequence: CASSLVAGSTEAFF.

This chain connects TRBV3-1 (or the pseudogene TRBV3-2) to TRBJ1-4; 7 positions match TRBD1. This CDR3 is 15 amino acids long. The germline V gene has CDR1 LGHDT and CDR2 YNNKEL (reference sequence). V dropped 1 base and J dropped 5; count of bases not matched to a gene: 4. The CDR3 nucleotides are TGTGCCAGCAGCCAAGTGGGGACAGCGAATGAAAAACTGTTTTTT. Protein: CASSQVGTANEKLFF.

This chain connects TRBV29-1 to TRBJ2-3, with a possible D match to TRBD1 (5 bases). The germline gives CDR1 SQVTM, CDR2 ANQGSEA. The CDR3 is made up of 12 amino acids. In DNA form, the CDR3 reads TGCAGTGGACATCTGGGCACAGATACGCAGTATTTT. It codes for CSGHLGTDTQYF.

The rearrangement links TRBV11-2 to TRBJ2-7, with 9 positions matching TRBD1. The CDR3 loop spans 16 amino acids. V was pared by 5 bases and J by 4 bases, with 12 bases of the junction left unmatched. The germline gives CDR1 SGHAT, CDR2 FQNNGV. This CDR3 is CASSKNRDRANYEQYF. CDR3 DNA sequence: TGTGCCAGCAGCAAAAACCGGGACAGGGCAAATTACGAGCAGTACTTC.

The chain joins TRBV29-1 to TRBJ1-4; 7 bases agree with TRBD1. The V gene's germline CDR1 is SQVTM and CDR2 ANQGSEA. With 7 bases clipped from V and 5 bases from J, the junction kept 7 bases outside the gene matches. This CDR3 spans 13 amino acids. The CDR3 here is CSGRTGGNEKLFF. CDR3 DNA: TGCAGCGGAAGGACAGGAGGAAATGAAAAACTGTTTTTT.

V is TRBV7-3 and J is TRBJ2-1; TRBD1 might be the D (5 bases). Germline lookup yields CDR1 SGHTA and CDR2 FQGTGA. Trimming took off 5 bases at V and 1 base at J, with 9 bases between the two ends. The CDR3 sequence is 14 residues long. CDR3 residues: CASSPQGSYNEQFF. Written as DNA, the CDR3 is TGTGCCAGCAGCCCTCAGGGTTCCTACAATGAGCAGTTCTTC.

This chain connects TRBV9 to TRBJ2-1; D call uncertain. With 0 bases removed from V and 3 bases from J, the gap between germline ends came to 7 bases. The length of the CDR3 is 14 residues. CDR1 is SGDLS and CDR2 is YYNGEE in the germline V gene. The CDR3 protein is CASSVVTDYNEQFF. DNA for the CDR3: TGTGCCAGCAGCGTAGTTACAGACTACAATGAGCAGTTCTTC.

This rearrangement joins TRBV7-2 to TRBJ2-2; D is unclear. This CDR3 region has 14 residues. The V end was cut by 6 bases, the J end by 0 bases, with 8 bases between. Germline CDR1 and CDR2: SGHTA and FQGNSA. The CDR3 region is CASRNPANTGELFF. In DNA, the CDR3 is TGTGCCAGCAGAAACCCAGCGAACACCGGGGAGCTGTTTTTT. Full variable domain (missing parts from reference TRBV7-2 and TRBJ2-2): GAGVSQSPSNKVTEKGKDVELRCDPISGHTALYWYRQSLGQGLEFLIYFQGNSAPDKSGLPSDRFSAERTGGSVSTLTIQRTQQEDSAVYLCASRNPANTGELFFGEGSRLTVL.

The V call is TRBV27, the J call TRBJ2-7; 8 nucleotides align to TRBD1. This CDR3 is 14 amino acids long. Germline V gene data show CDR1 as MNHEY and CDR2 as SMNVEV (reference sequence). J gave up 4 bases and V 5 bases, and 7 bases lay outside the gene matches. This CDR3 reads CASSHIRDRYEQYV. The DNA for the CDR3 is TGTGCCAGCAGTCATATTCGGGACAGGTACGAGCAGTACGTC.

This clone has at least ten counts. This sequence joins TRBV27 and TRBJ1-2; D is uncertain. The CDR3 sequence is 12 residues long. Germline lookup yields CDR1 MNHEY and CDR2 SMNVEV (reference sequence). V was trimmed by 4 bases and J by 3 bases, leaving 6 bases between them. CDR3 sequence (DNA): TGTGCCAGCAGTTCGGGATACTATGGCTACACCTTC. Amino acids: CASSSGYYGYTF.

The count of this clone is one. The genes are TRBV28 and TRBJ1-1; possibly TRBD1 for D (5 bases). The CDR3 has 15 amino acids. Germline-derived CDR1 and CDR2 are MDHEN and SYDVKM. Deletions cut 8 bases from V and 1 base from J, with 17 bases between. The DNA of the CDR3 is TGTGCCAGCTTTATTTCAGGGCTCACGAACACTGAAGCTTTCTTT. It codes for CASFISGLTNTEAFF.

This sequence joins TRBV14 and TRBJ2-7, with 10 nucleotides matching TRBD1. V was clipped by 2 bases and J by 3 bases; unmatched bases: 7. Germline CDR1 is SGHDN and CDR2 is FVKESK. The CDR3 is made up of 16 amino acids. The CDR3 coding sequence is TGTGCCAGCAGCCAACCCCCCGGGACAGGGGACTACGAGCAGTACTTC. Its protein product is CASSQPPGTGDYEQYF.

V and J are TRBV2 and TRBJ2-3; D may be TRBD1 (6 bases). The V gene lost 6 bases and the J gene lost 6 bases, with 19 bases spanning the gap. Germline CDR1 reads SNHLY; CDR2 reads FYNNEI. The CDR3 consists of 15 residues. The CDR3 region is CASSPGTGFSDTQYF. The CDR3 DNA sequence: TGTGCCAGCAGCCCGGGAACAGGGTTCAGTGATACGCAGTATTTT.

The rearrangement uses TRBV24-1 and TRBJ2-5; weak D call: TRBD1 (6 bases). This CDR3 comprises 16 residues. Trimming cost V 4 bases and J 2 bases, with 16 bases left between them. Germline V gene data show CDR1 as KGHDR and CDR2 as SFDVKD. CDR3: CATSEPGPRGQETQYF. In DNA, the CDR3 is TGTGCCACCAGTGAACCCGGCCCAAGGGGGCAAGAGACCCAGTACTTC.

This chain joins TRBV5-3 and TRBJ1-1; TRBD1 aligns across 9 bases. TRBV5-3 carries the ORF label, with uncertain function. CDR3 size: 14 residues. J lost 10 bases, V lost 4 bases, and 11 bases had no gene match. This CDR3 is CARSGITGGAAAFF. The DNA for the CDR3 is TGTGCCAGAAGCGGCATTACAGGGGGCGCGGCAGCTTTCTTT.

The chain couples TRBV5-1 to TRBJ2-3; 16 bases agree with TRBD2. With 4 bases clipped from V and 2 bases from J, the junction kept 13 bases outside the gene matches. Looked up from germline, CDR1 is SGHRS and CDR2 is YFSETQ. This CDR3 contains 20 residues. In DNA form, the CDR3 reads TGCGCCAGCAGCCTATCAACAGGGACTAGCGGGGGGGCCTACACAGATACGCAGTATTTT. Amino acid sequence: CASSLSTGTSGGAYTDTQYF.

The CDR3 loop reads CASSLIGYEQYF. DNA of the CDR3: TGTGCCAGCAGTTTGATCGGCTACGAGCAGTACTTC. The genes are TRBV28 and TRBJ2-7; D is unclear. Germline V lookup: CDR1 MDHEN, CDR2 SYDVKM. V gave up 3 bases and J gave up 3 bases, with 6 bases separating them. This CDR3 contains 12 residues.